This TCR beta chain originates from a study of cytomegalovirus exposure and HLA in healthy donors. Overall study results and limits: TCR beta V- and J-gene trimming, according to a later analysis, was linked to a missense DCLRE1C variant. In an earlier analysis, in under 700 donors, most V segments appeared productive either ~87% or ~30% of the time. Despite most TCR sequences being rare, some public TCRs occurred in many donors.

V gave up 2 bases and J gave up 11 bases; unmatched junction bases: 8. CDR1 and CDR2 from the germline V gene are SEHNR and FQNEAQ (reference sequence). This CDR3 region has 14 residues. Primers: 60 Vbeta forward and 13 Jbeta reverse. Profiling relied on immunoSEQ multiplex PCR, and the TCRdb table lists in-frame clones only, not all of them. The sample data list around 140,000 clones. For this clone: Antigen unknown.

The sequencing input was PBMCs. This chain joins TRBV7-9 and TRBJ1-1, with TRBD1 matching 10 bases. This receptor was identified in a woman between 40 and 55 years old in good health and CMV-seronegative. The CDR3 nucleotides are TGTGCCAGCAGCTTACGTCCCGGGACAGGGGTGGCTTTCTTT. Its translation is CASSLRPGTGVAFF.